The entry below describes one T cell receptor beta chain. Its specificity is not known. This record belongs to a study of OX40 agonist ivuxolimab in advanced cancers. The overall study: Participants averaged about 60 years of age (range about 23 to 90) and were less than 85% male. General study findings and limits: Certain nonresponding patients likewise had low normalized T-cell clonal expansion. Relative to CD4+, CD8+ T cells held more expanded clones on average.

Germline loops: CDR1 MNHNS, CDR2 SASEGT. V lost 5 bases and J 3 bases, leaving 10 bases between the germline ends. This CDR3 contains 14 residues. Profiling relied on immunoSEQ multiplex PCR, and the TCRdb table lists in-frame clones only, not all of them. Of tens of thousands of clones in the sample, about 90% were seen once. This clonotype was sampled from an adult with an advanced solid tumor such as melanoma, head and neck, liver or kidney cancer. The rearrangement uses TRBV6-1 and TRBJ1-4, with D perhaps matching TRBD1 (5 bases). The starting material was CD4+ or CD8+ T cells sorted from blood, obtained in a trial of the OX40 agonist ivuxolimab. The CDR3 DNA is TGTGCCAGCAGTCCCCGGGACCCTAATGAAAAACTGTTTTTT. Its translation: CASSPRDPNEKLFF.